This entry describes one T cell receptor beta chain. Its antigen remains unknown. The germline V gene has CDR1 MDHEN and CDR2 SYDVKM. This CDR3 region has 16 residues. Trimming cost V 3 bases and J 1 base, with 15 bases left between them. The sample is drawn from a study of radiotherapy plus CTLA-4 blockade in lung cancer. Whole-study context: Among patients, around 18% showed objective responses, and 31% had disease control. Study-wide results and limits: There was expansion of tumor-derived TCR clones in blood after radiotherapy plus ipilimumab. It was early blood T cell clone dynamics, with interferon-beta, that reportedly best predicted response.

Profiled with immunoSEQ multiplex PCR; TCRdb holds only in-frame clones, not every one. The table lists tens of thousands of clones, approximately 80% of them singletons. Patients had chemo-refractory metastatic non-small-cell lung cancer and received focal radiation plus CTLA-4 blockade that used ipilimumab. Sample: peripheral blood, taken from a patient treated with radiotherapy plus ipilimumab. The gene calls are TRBV28 and TRBJ1-1; D is unresolved. The source is a human donor with non-small cell lung cancer who had stable disease on radiotherapy plus ipilimumab. The CDR3 nucleotides are TGTGCCAGCAGTTTCTCCGGGTTTAGCCGGAACACTGAAGCTTTCTTT. This codes for CASSFSGFSRNTEAFF.